A selection of T cell receptor beta chains follows, all from one sample in a study of blood T cell repertoires in COVID-19. Libraries were prepared by immunoSEQ multiplex PCR; TCRdb keeps only in-frame clonotypes and omits some of them. The sample yields 250,000 or so clones, around four fifths seen once. Sequences were obtained from peripheral blood. The receptors shown here come from a woman in her seventies with acute or convalescent COVID-19. CDR3s include the opening cysteine and the closing phenylalanine or tryptophan. The order of the fields is V gene, D gene, clone size, J gene, CDR3 protein, CDR3 DNA. A D gene is named only where the DNA matches it firmly. Only some rows state a clone size, as once, few, many or a class for expanded clones.

V gene: TRBV5-1; D gene: NA; clone size: NA; J gene: TRBJ2-5; CDR3 protein: CASSLQGGVRETQYF; CDR3 DNA: TGCGCCAGCAGCCTTCAGGGGGGAGTTCGAGAGACCCAGTACTTC
V gene: TRBV19; D gene: TRBD2; clone size: once; J gene: TRBJ2-5; CDR3 protein: CASSDLAGAIQETQYF; CDR3 DNA: TGTGCCAGTAGTGATCTAGCGGGGGCTATCCAAGAGACCCAGTACTTC
V gene: TRBV19; D gene: NA; clone size: NA; J gene: TRBJ2-7; CDR3 protein: CASNRGGDSYEQYF; CDR3 DNA: TGTGCCAGTAACAGGGGGGGAGACTCCTACGAGCAGTACTTC
V gene: TRBV5-4; D gene: NA; clone size: NA; J gene: TRBJ1-2; CDR3 protein: CASSLRVPNYGYTF; CDR3 DNA: TGTGCCAGCAGCTTGCGGGTACCTAACTATGGCTACACCTTC
V gene: TRBV4-3; D gene: NA; clone size: NA; J gene: TRBJ1-2; CDR3 protein: CASSPGEGDGYTF; CDR3 DNA: TGCGCCAGCAGCCCAGGGGAAGGGGACGGCTACACCTTC
V gene: TRBV27; D gene: NA; clone size: NA; J gene: TRBJ2-2; CDR3 protein: CASRPRVTGELFF; CDR3 DNA: TGTGCCAGCAGACCCCGGGTCACCGGGGAGCTGTTTTTT
V gene: TRBV29-1; D gene: NA; clone size: NA; J gene: TRBJ1-4; CDR3 protein: CSVGAATNEKLFF; CDR3 DNA: TGCAGCGTTGGAGCTGCAACTAATGAAAAACTGTTTTTT
V gene: TRBV7-8; D gene: TRBD1; clone size: NA; J gene: TRBJ1-6; CDR3 protein: CASSLGQGHNSPLHF; CDR3 DNA: TGTGCCAGCAGCTTGGGACAGGGGCATAATTCACCCCTCCACTTT
V gene: TRBV6-5; D gene: NA; clone size: NA; J gene: TRBJ1-5; CDR3 protein: CASSFGRARGNQPQHF; CDR3 DNA: TGTGCCAGCAGTTTTGGGAGGGCGAGGGGGAATCAGCCCCAGCATTTT
V gene: TRBV7-8; D gene: TRBD1; clone size: NA; J gene: TRBJ1-2; CDR3 protein: CASSPRQGAYTGYTF; CDR3 DNA: TGTGCCAGCAGCCCTAGACAGGGGGCCTATACTGGCTACACCTTC
V gene: TRBV10-1; D gene: NA; clone size: few; J gene: TRBJ2-3; CDR3 protein: CASGAGGTDTQYF; CDR3 DNA: TGCGCCAGCGGGGCAGGGGGCACAGATACGCAGTATTTT
V gene: TRBV6-2/TRBV6-3; D gene: NA; clone size: NA; J gene: TRBJ2-7; CDR3 protein: CASSYSAGREQYF; CDR3 DNA: TGTGCCAGCAGTTACTCTGCAGGGCGCGAGCAGTACTTC
V gene: TRBV19; D gene: TRBD1; clone size: NA; J gene: TRBJ1-1; CDR3 protein: CASSILLRQGAGNTEAFF; CDR3 DNA: TGTGCCAGTAGTATACTCCTAAGACAGGGGGCAGGGAACACTGAAGCTTTCTTT
V gene: TRBV10-3; D gene: NA; clone size: once; J gene: TRBJ2-5; CDR3 protein: CAISNGQRETQYF; CDR3 DNA: TGTGCCATCAGTAACGGACAACGGGAGACCCAGTACTTC
V gene: TRBV3-1/TRBV3-2; D gene: NA; clone size: NA; J gene: TRBJ1-2; CDR3 protein: CASSQAYGQDYGYTF; CDR3 DNA: TGTGCCAGCAGCCAAGCGTATGGGCAGGACTATGGCTACACCTTC
V gene: TRBV6-2/TRBV6-3; D gene: TRBD2; clone size: NA; J gene: TRBJ2-5; CDR3 protein: CASSRLAGPQETQYF; CDR3 DNA: TGTGCCAGCAGCCGACTAGCGGGGCCGCAAGAGACCCAGTACTTC
V gene: TRBV6-5; D gene: TRBD2; clone size: NA; J gene: TRBJ2-5; CDR3 protein: CASTQGTGGPETQYF; CDR3 DNA: TGTGCCAGCACCCAGGGAACGGGGGGGCCGGAGACCCAGTACTTC
V gene: TRBV7-2; D gene: NA; clone size: NA; J gene: TRBJ1-3; CDR3 protein: CASSLALAGFAGNTIYF; CDR3 DNA: TGTGCCAGCAGCTTAGCGCTTGCAGGCTTTGCTGGAAACACCATATATTTT
V gene: TRBV3-1/TRBV3-2; D gene: NA; clone size: NA; J gene: TRBJ1-1; CDR3 protein: CASSQRRGAEAFF; CDR3 DNA: TGTGCCAGCAGCCAAAGGCGGGGGGCTGAAGCTTTCTTT
V gene: TRBV7-8; D gene: NA; clone size: NA; J gene: TRBJ1-2; CDR3 protein: CASSRGQRGYGYTF; CDR3 DNA: TGTGCCAGCAGCCGAGGCCAGCGGGGGTATGGCTACACCTTC
V gene: TRBV19; D gene: TRBD1; clone size: NA; J gene: TRBJ1-2; CDR3 protein: CASNQDRGYGYTF; CDR3 DNA: TGTGCCAGTAACCAAGACAGGGGTTATGGCTACACCTTC
V gene: TRBV5-3; D gene: TRBD1; clone size: NA; J gene: TRBJ1-2; CDR3 protein: CARRPTGTGGAQTF; CDR3 DNA: TGTGCCAGAAGGCCTACCGGGACAGGGGGCGCGCAAACCTTC
V gene: TRBV28; D gene: TRBD1; clone size: NA; J gene: TRBJ2-4; CDR3 protein: CASSKGLRQGENIQYF; CDR3 DNA: TGTGCCAGCAGTAAAGGGCTAAGACAGGGGGAAAACATTCAGTACTTC
V gene: TRBV10-3; D gene: NA; clone size: few; J gene: TRBJ1-2; CDR3 protein: CAISESTSYGYTF; CDR3 DNA: TGTGCCATCAGTGAGAGTACATCCTATGGCTACACCTTC
V gene: TRBV6-2/TRBV6-3; D gene: TRBD1; clone size: NA; J gene: TRBJ1-1; CDR3 protein: CASSSRTGNTEAFF; CDR3 DNA: TGTGCCAGCAGTTCCCGGACAGGGAACACTGAAGCTTTCTTT
V gene: TRBV4-2; D gene: NA; clone size: NA; J gene: TRBJ1-5; CDR3 protein: CASSQDPGQTIQPQHF; CDR3 DNA: TGTGCCAGCAGCCAAGACCCAGGACAGACGATTCAGCCCCAGCATTTT
V gene: TRBV18; D gene: NA; clone size: NA; J gene: TRBJ2-5; CDR3 protein: CASSPPGRETQYF; CDR3 DNA: TGTGCCAGCTCACCACCTGGCAGGGAGACCCAGTACTTC
V gene: TRBV27; D gene: TRBD1; clone size: NA; J gene: TRBJ1-6; CDR3 protein: CASSLSLLPRQGWTPLHF; CDR3 DNA: TGTGCCAGCAGTTTATCTCTACTTCCGAGACAGGGGTGGACACCCCTCCACTTT
V gene: TRBV19; D gene: NA; clone size: NA; J gene: TRBJ1-2; CDR3 protein: CASSIVPPRDYGYTF; CDR3 DNA: TGTGCCAGTAGTATAGTTCCCCCCCGGGACTATGGCTACACCTTC
V gene: TRBV7-8; D gene: NA; clone size: NA; J gene: TRBJ1-6; CDR3 protein: CASRAGNSYNSPLHF; CDR3 DNA: TGTGCCAGCAGGGCCGGGAACTCCTATAATTCACCCCTCCACTTT
V gene: TRBV6-1; D gene: TRBD1; clone size: few; J gene: TRBJ1-6; CDR3 protein: CASSEIGQGENSPLHF; CDR3 DNA: TGTGCCAGCAGTGAAATTGGACAGGGGGAGAATTCACCCCTCCACTTT
V gene: TRBV30; D gene: TRBD1; clone size: NA; J gene: TRBJ1-6; CDR3 protein: CAWSVRGRGQGVNSPLHF; CDR3 DNA: TGTGCCTGGAGTGTAAGGGGCAGGGGCCAGGGGGTTAATTCACCCCTCCACTTT
V gene: TRBV7-2; D gene: NA; clone size: NA; J gene: TRBJ2-5; CDR3 protein: CASSQSWRGGEETQYF; CDR3 DNA: TGTGCCAGCAGTCAAAGTTGGAGGGGGGGTGAAGAGACCCAGTACTTC
V gene: TRBV6-5; D gene: NA; clone size: NA; J gene: TRBJ2-5; CDR3 protein: CASSPEDLGGTQYF; CDR3 DNA: TGTGCCAGCAGTCCCGAGGACTTGGGGGGGACCCAGTACTTC
V gene: TRBV2; D gene: TRBD1; clone size: few; J gene: TRBJ1-3; CDR3 protein: CASRDRDGGGNTIYF; CDR3 DNA: TGTGCCAGCAGGGACAGGGACGGAGGGGGAAACACCATATATTTT
V gene: TRBV4-1; D gene: NA; clone size: few; J gene: TRBJ2-7; CDR3 protein: CASSQEQGVSYEQYF; CDR3 DNA: TGCGCCAGCAGCCAAGAACAGGGAGTCTCCTACGAGCAGTACTTC
V gene: TRBV29-1; D gene: NA; clone size: NA; J gene: TRBJ2-1; CDR3 protein: CSVDRGYNEQFF; CDR3 DNA: TGCAGCGTTGACAGGGGCTACAATGAGCAGTTCTTC
V gene: TRBV5-8; D gene: TRBD1; clone size: few; J gene: TRBJ1-5; CDR3 protein: CASSLSIWAGGNQPQHF; CDR3 DNA: TGTGCCAGCAGCTTGTCAATCTGGGCAGGGGGTAATCAGCCCCAGCATTTT
V gene: TRBV3-1/TRBV3-2; D gene: NA; clone size: once; J gene: TRBJ2-7; CDR3 protein: CASNSNLPTYEQYF; CDR3 DNA: TGTGCCAGCAATTCTAACCTACCTACCTACGAGCAGTACTTC
V gene: TRBV5-4; D gene: NA; clone size: NA; J gene: TRBJ2-7; CDR3 protein: CASSFTGTYEQYF; CDR3 DNA: TGTGCCAGCAGCTTTACAGGTACCTACGAGCAGTACTTC
V gene: TRBV6-5; D gene: TRBD1; clone size: NA; J gene: TRBJ1-2; CDR3 protein: CASSFAGTGGGGYTF; CDR3 DNA: TGTGCCAGCAGTTTCGCCGGGACAGGAGGTGGTGGCTACACCTTC
V gene: TRBV7-2; D gene: TRBD2; clone size: NA; J gene: TRBJ2-2; CDR3 protein: CASSLVGSGRAGELFF; CDR3 DNA: TGTGCCAGCAGCTTAGTCGGGTCAGGGAGGGCCGGGGAGCTGTTTTTT
V gene: TRBV28; D gene: TRBD1; clone size: NA; J gene: TRBJ1-4; CDR3 protein: CASSSPTGMGEKLFF; CDR3 DNA: TGTGCCAGCAGTTCCCCGACAGGGATGGGGGAAAAACTGTTTTTT
V gene: TRBV18; D gene: NA; clone size: once; J gene: TRBJ1-5; CDR3 protein: CASSPQGHQNQPQHF; CDR3 DNA: TGTGCCAGCTCACCACAGGGACACCAAAATCAGCCCCAGCATTTT
V gene: TRBV27; D gene: NA; clone size: NA; J gene: TRBJ1-2; CDR3 protein: CASSPEDAHVWGGGYTF; CDR3 DNA: TGTGCCAGCAGTCCCGAAGACGCACACGTTTGGGGCGGAGGCTACACCTTC
V gene: TRBV7-8; D gene: TRBD2; clone size: NA; J gene: TRBJ2-1; CDR3 protein: CASSLVLTSGGEQFF; CDR3 DNA: TGTGCCAGCAGCTTAGTCCTGACTAGCGGCGGTGAGCAGTTCTTC
V gene: TRBV18; D gene: NA; clone size: NA; J gene: TRBJ2-3; CDR3 protein: CASSPPTGESFTDTQYF; CDR3 DNA: TGTGCCAGCTCACCACCCACGGGGGAGTCTTTCACAGATACGCAGTATTTT
V gene: TRBV9; D gene: NA; clone size: NA; J gene: TRBJ1-2; CDR3 protein: CASSVGSGTSMGYTF; CDR3 DNA: TGTGCCAGCAGCGTAGGCAGTGGGACATCGATGGGCTACACCTTC
V gene: TRBV10-1; D gene: NA; clone size: NA; J gene: TRBJ2-7; CDR3 protein: CASSGTVSGEQYF; CDR3 DNA: TGCGCCAGCAGTGGGACAGTGTCTGGGGAGCAGTACTTC
V gene: TRBV6-2/TRBV6-3; D gene: NA; clone size: few; J gene: TRBJ1-3; CDR3 protein: CASSGAPDFSGNTIYF; CDR3 DNA: TGTGCCAGCAGTGGAGCTCCGGATTTCTCTGGAAACACCATATATTTT
V gene: TRBV2; D gene: NA; clone size: NA; J gene: TRBJ1-2; CDR3 protein: CASSDQGSLNYGYTF; CDR3 DNA: TGTGCCAGCAGTGACCAGGGCTCCCTTAACTATGGCTACACCTTC